The 6 T cell receptor beta chains in this list originate from one sample, sequenced in a study of T cells in Graves' hyperthyroidism and ophthalmopathy. Using RNA transcripts as the source, TCR beta CDR3 regions were amplified. With the HTBI primer set, the TCR CDR3 went through a first round of RT-PCR. TCRdb independently ran MiXCR on the multiplex PCR reads; one entry per CDR3 protein. The table shows some 300,000 distinct CDR3 sequences, with about 15% occurring only once. The sequenced sample was blood. The receptors were sampled from a man aged 25 to 40 with Graves' hyperthyroidism.

This clonotype occurred many times. J is TRBJ1-1 and V is TRBV30, with 9 bases fitting TRBD1. With V trimmed by 3 bases and J by 6 bases, 2 bases remained unmatched. CDR1 is GTSNPN and CDR2 is SVGIG in the germline V gene (reference sequence). This CDR3 has 12 residues. CDR3 sequence reads: CAWRGTGSEAFF. The DNA of the CDR3 is TGTGCCTGGAGGGGGACAGGGTCTGAAGCTTTCTTT.

This clonotype was recorded many times. This chain joins TRBV7-9 and TRBJ2-5; D is uncertain. The V gene lost 6 bases and the J gene lost 2 bases, with 13 bases spanning the gap. This CDR3 is built from 14 residues. The germline V gene encodes CDR1 SEHNR and CDR2 FQNEAQ (reference sequence). Here the CDR3 DNA reads TGTGCCAGCAGACCCTCGACACTTCAAGAGACCCAGTACTTC. Residues: CASRPSTLQETQYF. The full variable domain, its missing parts supplied by reference TRBV7-9 and TRBJ2-5, is DTGVSQNPRHKITKRGQNVTFRCDPISEHNRLYWYRQTLGQGPEFLTYFQNEAQLEKSRLLSDRFSAERPKGSFSTLEIQRTEQGDSAMYLCASRPSTLQETQYFGPGTRLLVL.

As for this clonotype: A read error may be the cause here, since a much bigger clone is one base away. CDR3 loop: CVSRRFGSYGYTF. The CDR3 nucleotides read TGTGTCAGTCGGCGGTTCGGCAGCTATGGCTACACCTTC. The J gene is TRBJ1-2, the V gene TRBV2; D unresolved. CDR3 length: 13 amino acids. The germline V gene encodes CDR1 SNHLY and CDR2 FYNNEI.

This clonotype was seen ten or more times. CDR3 coding DNA: TGTGCCAGCAGGCGACGACTAGCGGGAGGTTCGAGCTCCTACAATGAGCAGTTCTTC. Protein sequence: CASRRRLAGGSSSYNEQFF. The rearrangement uses TRBV2 and TRBJ2-1; TRBD2 matches 13 bases. V shed 6 bases and J 0 bases; nucleotides not matched to a gene: 11. Germline CDR1 reads SNHLY; CDR2 reads FYNNEI. The CDR3 has 19 amino acids.

The sample holds a few counts of this clonotype. This chain uses TRBV12-3 or TRBV12-4 with TRBJ1-1, with D uncertain. The CDR3 has 13 amino acids. The germline V and J ends were trimmed by 3 bases and 4 bases, with 9 bases remaining between them. CDR3 coding DNA: TGTGCCAGCAGTTTCCACCAGAGCACTGAAGCTTTCTTT. Translation gives CASSFHQSTEAFF.

CDR3 in DNA: TGTGCCAGCAGCGGCTCCAGGATAAACATTCAGTACTTC. Translated: CASSGSRINIQYF. The V gene is TRBV5-6, the J gene TRBJ2-4, with D unclear. Germline CDR1 SGHDT, CDR2 YYEEEE. V gave up 4 bases and J gave up 6 bases, with 11 bases separating them. The CDR3 loop spans 13 amino acids.